This T cell receptor (beta chain) was identified in a study of T cell changes during pregnancy in multiple sclerosis. Losses at the gene ends were 0 bases for V and 10 bases for J; bases not matched to a gene: 6. The CDR3 totals 14 residues. Germline CDR1 reads SGHKS; CDR2 reads YYEKEE (reference sequence). Sequencing used immunoSEQ multiplex PCR; TCRdb keeps in-frame clones, though not all of them. The sample has tens of thousands of clones, around 96% seen once. The sequencing used CD8+ T cells from peripheral blood mononuclear cells, collected after pregnancy. The clonotype comes from a female donor with multiple sclerosis, enrolled in a pregnancy study. The chain is built from TRBV5-5 and TRBJ1-5, with 8 bases matching TRBD1. Written as DNA, the CDR3 is TGTGCCAGCAGCTTGGGACAGGGGTTGTATCCCCAGCATTTT. It yields the protein CASSLGQGLYPQHF.